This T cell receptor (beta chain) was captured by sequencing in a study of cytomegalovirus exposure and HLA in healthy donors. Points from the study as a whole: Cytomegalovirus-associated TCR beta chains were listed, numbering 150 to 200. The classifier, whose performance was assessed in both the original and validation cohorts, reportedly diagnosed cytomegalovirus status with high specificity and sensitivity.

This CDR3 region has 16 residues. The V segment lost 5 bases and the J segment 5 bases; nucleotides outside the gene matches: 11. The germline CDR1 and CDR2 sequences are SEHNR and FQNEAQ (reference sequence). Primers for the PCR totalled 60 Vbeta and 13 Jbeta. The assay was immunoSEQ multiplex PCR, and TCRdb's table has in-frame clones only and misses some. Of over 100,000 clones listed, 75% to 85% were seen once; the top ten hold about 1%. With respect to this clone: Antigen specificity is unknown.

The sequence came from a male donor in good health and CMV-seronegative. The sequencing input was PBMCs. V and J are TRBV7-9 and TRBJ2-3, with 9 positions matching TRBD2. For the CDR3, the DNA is TGTGCCAGCAGCCGGATTCGCGGGGGGGCATTAGATACGCAGTATTTT. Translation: CASSRIRGGALDTQYF.